A selection of T cell receptor beta chains follows, all from one sample in a study of OX40 agonist ivuxolimab in advanced cancers. Profiled with immunoSEQ multiplex PCR; TCRdb holds only in-frame clones, not every one. The table shows tens of thousands of clones, with around 88% occurring only once. This specimen was CD4+ or CD8+ T cells sorted from blood, taken in a trial of the OX40 agonist ivuxolimab. All receptors derive from an adult with an advanced solid tumor such as melanoma, head and neck, liver or kidney cancer. Both conserved end residues are part of each CDR3. A D gene is named only where the DNA matches it firmly. Clone size is stated in some rows and not others, as once, few, many or a class when expanded.

>NA|TRBV7-3|TRBD2|TRBJ2-7
TGTGCCAGCAGCTCCCTGCGACTAGCACACGAGCAGTACTTC
CASSSLRLAHEQYF
>NA|TRBV6-6|NA|TRBJ2-3
TGTGCCAGCAGTTGGCAGGGGTCCACAGATACGCAGTATTTT
CASSWQGSTDTQYF
>few|TRBV7-3|NA|TRBJ1-1
TGTGCCAGCAGCATTACCAGGGAAACTGAAGCTTTCTTT
CASSITRETEAFF
>NA|TRBV28|TRBD1|TRBJ1-3
TGTGCCAGCAGCCCCGGACAGGGAAGAAACACCATATATTTT
CASSPGQGRNTIYF
>NA|TRBV7-2|TRBD1|TRBJ1-2
TGTGCCAGCAGCTTAGCATCCGGGACAGGGCTCGGCTACACCTTC
CASSLASGTGLGYTF
>NA|TRBV19|NA|TRBJ1-2
TGTGCCAGTAGTACCCACACGCTTGGCTACACCTTC
CASSTHTLGYTF
>NA|TRBV9|NA|TRBJ2-7
TGTGCCAGCAGCGTAGGGGGGACTGGACCCTACGAGCAGTACTTC
CASSVGGTGPYEQYF
>NA|TRBV18|NA|TRBJ2-1
TGTGCCAGCTCACCACAGGGGGCCTACAATGAGCAGTTCTTC
CASSPQGAYNEQFF
>NA|TRBV6-6|TRBD2|TRBJ2-7
TGTGCCAGCAGGGTAGCGGGAGGAAACTACGAGCAGTACTTC
CASRVAGGNYEQYF
>NA|TRBV7-3|TRBD1|TRBJ2-7
TGTGCCAGCAGCTTGGGACAGGGAAAAGGATACGAGCAGTACTTC
CASSLGQGKGYEQYF
>NA|TRBV27|TRBD2|TRBJ2-5
TGTGCCAGCAGCCGGGGACTAGCGGGAGGGGAGACCCAGTACTTC
CASSRGLAGGETQYF
>NA|TRBV7-2|TRBD2|TRBJ2-7
TGTGCCAGCAGCTTTGCGGGAGAGTCGGGCGAGCAGTACTTC
CASSFAGESGEQYF
>NA|TRBV6-4|TRBD2|TRBJ2-3
TGTGCCAGCAGTGGCCTAGCGGGAGGGCCGAATACGCAGTATTTT
CASSGLAGGPNTQYF
>NA|TRBV19|TRBD2|TRBJ2-7
TGTGCCAGTACCCAGGTGGCGGGAGTGTTGAACGAGCAGTACTTC
CASTQVAGVLNEQYF